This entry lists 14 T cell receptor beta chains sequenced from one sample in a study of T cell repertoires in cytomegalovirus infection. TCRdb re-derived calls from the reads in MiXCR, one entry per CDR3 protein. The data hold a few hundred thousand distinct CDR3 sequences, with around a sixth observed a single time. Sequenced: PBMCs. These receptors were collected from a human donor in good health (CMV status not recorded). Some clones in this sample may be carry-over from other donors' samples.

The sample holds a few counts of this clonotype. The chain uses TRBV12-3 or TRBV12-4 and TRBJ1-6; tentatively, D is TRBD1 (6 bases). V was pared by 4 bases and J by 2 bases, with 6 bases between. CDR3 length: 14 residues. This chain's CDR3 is CASSWTAYNSPLHF. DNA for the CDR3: TGTGCCAGCAGTTGGACAGCCTATAATTCACCCCTCCACTTT.

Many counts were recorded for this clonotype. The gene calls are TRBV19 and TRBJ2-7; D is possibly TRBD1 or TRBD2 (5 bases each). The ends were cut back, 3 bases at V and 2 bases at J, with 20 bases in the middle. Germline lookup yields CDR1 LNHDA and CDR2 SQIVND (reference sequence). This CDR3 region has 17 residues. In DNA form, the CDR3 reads TGTGCCAGTAGTATGGACCACCTCGGGGCGGACACCTACGAGCAGTACTTC. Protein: CASSMDHLGADTYEQYF.

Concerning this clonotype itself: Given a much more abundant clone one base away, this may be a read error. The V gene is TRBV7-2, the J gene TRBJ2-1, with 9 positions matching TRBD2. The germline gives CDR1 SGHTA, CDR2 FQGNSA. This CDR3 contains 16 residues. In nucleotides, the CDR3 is TGTGCCAGCAGCTCCCAGCGGGGGGAGACCTACAATGAGCATTTCTTC. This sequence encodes CASSSQRGETYNEHFF. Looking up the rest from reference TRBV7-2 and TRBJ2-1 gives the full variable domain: GAGVSQSPSNKVTEKGKDVELRCDPISGHTALYWYRQSLGQGLEFLIYFQGNSAPDKSGLPSDRFSAERTGGSVSTLTIQRTQQEDSAVYLCASSSQRGETYNEHFFGPGTRLTVL.

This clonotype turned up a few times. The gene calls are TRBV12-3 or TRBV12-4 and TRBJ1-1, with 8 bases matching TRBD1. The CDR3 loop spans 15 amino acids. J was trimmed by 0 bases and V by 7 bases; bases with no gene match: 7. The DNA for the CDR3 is TGTGCCAGCAAAGTTCAGGGGGCGATGAACACTGAAGCTTTCTTT. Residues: CASKVQGAMNTEAFF.

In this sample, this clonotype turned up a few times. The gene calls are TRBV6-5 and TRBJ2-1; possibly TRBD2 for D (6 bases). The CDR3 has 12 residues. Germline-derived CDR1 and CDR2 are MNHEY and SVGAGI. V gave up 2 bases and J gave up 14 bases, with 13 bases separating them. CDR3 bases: TGTGCCAGCAGTTACGGGACGGGAGTGGAGTTCTTC. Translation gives CASSYGTGVEFF.

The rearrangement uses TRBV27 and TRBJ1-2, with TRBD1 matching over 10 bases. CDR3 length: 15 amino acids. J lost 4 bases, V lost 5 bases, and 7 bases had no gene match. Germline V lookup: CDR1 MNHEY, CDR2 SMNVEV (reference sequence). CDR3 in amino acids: CASSPAGQGTYGYTF. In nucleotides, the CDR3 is TGTGCCAGCAGTCCAGCGGGACAGGGGACCTATGGCTACACCTTC.

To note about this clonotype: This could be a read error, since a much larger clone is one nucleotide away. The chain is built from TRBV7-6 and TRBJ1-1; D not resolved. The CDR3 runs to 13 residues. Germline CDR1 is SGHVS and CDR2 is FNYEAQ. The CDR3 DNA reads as TGTGCCATCAGCTTAAAAGGGATCACTGAAGCTTTCTTT. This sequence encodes CAISLKGITEAFF.

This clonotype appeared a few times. CDR3 in amino acids: CASSSHRDMNTEAFF. For the CDR3, the DNA is TGTGCCAGCAGCTCGCACAGGGACATGAACACTGAAGCTTTCTTT. The chain uses TRBV13 and TRBJ1-1; D might be TRBD1 (6 bases). V shed 4 bases and J shed 0 bases, with 12 bases lying between them. The CDR3 is 15 residues long. Looked up from germline, CDR1 is PRHDT and CDR2 is FYEKMQ (reference sequence).

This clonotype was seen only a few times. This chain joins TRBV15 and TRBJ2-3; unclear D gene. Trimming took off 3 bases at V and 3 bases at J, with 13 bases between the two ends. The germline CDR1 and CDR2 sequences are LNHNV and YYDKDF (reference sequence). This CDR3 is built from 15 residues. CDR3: CATSRDLGVTDTQYF. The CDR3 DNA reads TGTGCCACCAGCAGGGATTTGGGCGTTACAGATACGCAGTATTTT.

CDR3 DNA: TGTGCCAGCAGTTACTCCGGGACAGGCCATAGCACAGATACGCAGTATTTT. It codes for CASSYSGTGHSTDTQYF. The chain links TRBV6-5 to TRBJ2-3; 8 positions match TRBD1. The germline V gene encodes CDR1 MNHEY and CDR2 SVGAGI. The V gene end was trimmed by 0 bases and the J gene end by 0 bases; junction bases not matched to a gene: 5. The CDR3 is 17 residues long.

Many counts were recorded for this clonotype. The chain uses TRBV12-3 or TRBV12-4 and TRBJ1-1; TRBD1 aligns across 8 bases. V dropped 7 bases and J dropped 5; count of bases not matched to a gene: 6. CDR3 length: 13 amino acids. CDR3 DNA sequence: TGTGCCAGCACCCAGACAGGGGCAACTGAAGCTTTCTTT. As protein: CASTQTGATEAFF.

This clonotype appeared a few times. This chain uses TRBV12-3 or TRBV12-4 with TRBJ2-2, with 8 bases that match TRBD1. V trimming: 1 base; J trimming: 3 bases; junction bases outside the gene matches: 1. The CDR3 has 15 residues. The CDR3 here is CASSLGRGHTGELFF. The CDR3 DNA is TGTGCCAGCAGTTTAGGCAGGGGGCACACCGGGGAGCTGTTTTTT.

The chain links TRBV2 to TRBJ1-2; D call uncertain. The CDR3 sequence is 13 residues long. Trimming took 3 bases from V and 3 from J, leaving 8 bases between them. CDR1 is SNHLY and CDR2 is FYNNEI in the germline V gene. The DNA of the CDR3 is TGTGCCAGCAGTGACGGGAGGGACTATGGCTACACCTTC. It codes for CASSDGRDYGYTF.

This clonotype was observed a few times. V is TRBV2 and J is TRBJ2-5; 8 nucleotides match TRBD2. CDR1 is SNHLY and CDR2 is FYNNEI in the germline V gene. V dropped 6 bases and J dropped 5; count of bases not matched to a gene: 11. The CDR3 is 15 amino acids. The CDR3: CASRPGGTLRETQYF. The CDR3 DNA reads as TGTGCCAGCAGGCCGGGGGGGACCCTTCGGGAGACCCAGTACTTC.